This is a list of T cell receptor beta chains from one sample in a study of blood T cell repertoires in COVID-19. Measured with immunoSEQ multiplex PCR; TCRdb has only the in-frame clones, and not every one. The sample lists 150,000 or so clones, about four fifths seen once, with over 9% in the top ten. Sequenced material: PBMCs or T cells enriched from blood (not recorded which). These receptors all stem from a man in his fifties or sixties who had recovered from COVID-19. The CDR3 runs from the conserved cysteine through the conserved F or W. The order of the fields is clone size, J gene, V gene, D gene, CDR3 DNA, CDR3 protein. A D gene is named only where the DNA matches it firmly. The size entry is marked missing in some rows and otherwise reads once, few, many or a size class.

abundance: few; j_gene: TRBJ1-4; v_gene: TRBV4-3; d_gene: TRBD1; CDR3nt: TGCGCCAGCAGCCAAGGTAGTGAGAGACAGGGAGCTGAAAAACTGTTTTTT; CDR3aa: CASSQGSERQGAEKLFF
abundance: .; j_gene: TRBJ1-4; v_gene: TRBV12-5; d_gene: TRBD1; CDR3nt: TGTGCTAGTGGTTTCGATGGCTCGGGACAGGGGGCTGAAAAACTGTTTTTT; CDR3aa: CASGFDGSGQGAEKLFF
abundance: once; j_gene: TRBJ2-1; v_gene: TRBV20-1; d_gene: .; CDR3nt: TGCAGTGCTAGTTATCCCGCCACCCGGGCCACGCGGGGCAATGAGCAGTTCTTC; CDR3aa: CSASYPATRATRGNEQFF
abundance: .; j_gene: TRBJ2-1; v_gene: TRBV5-1; d_gene: TRBD1; CDR3nt: TGCGCCAGCAGCTCGGGGTGGGACAGACGTTACAATGAGCAGTTCTTC; CDR3aa: CASSSGWDRRYNEQFF
abundance: .; j_gene: TRBJ2-3; v_gene: TRBV5-1; d_gene: .; CDR3nt: TGCGCCAGCAGCTTGGGCGGGGTCACAGATACGCAGTATTTT; CDR3aa: CASSLGGVTDTQYF
abundance: .; j_gene: TRBJ2-1; v_gene: TRBV7-2; d_gene: TRBD1; CDR3nt: TGTGCCAGCAGCCCCCACACCGCGGGACAGGGGTCTCAGTTCTTC; CDR3aa: CASSPHTAGQGSQFF
abundance: .; j_gene: TRBJ1-1; v_gene: TRBV11-3; d_gene: .; CDR3nt: TGTGCCAGCAGCGCAGCCGGGACAACGAACACTGAAGCTTTCTTT; CDR3aa: CASSAAGTTNTEAFF
abundance: .; j_gene: TRBJ1-1; v_gene: TRBV7-3; d_gene: TRBD1; CDR3nt: TGTGCCAGCAGTCAGACAGGGGGCACTGAAGCTTTCTTT; CDR3aa: CASSQTGGTEAFF
abundance: .; j_gene: TRBJ2-3; v_gene: TRBV7-8; d_gene: TRBD2; CDR3nt: TGTGCCAGCAGCGTCGACCTAGCGGGGGGACACACAGATACGCAGTATTTT; CDR3aa: CASSVDLAGGHTDTQYF
abundance: .; j_gene: TRBJ2-3; v_gene: TRBV11-3; d_gene: TRBD2; CDR3nt: TGTGCCAGCAGCTCCGCACTAGCGGGAGATACGCAGTATTTT; CDR3aa: CASSSALAGDTQYF
abundance: medium-sized; j_gene: TRBJ2-2; v_gene: TRBV7-3; d_gene: TRBD1; CDR3nt: TGTGCCAGCAGCTTAGGGACAGGGAGTAGCACCGGGGAGCTGTTTTTT; CDR3aa: CASSLGTGSSTGELFF
abundance: .; j_gene: TRBJ2-3; v_gene: TRBV6-4; d_gene: TRBD2; CDR3nt: TGTGCCAGCAGTGACTCCGCTAGCGGGGGCGCAGATACGCAGTATTTT; CDR3aa: CASSDSASGGADTQYF
abundance: .; j_gene: TRBJ2-3; v_gene: TRBV29-1; d_gene: TRBD2; CDR3nt: TGCAGCGTGGCCGGGACTAGCGGGTCCCCAGATACGCAGTATTTT; CDR3aa: CSVAGTSGSPDTQYF
abundance: .; j_gene: TRBJ1-6; v_gene: TRBV6-2/TRBV6-3; d_gene: TRBD1; CDR3nt: TGTGCCAGCAGTTACAGAGGGGGCTTGACACCCCTCCACTTT; CDR3aa: CASSYRGGLTPLHF
abundance: few; j_gene: TRBJ2-3; v_gene: TRBV5-1; d_gene: .; CDR3nt: TGCGCCAGCAGCTTATTGGGGGCTAGCACAGATACGCAGTATTTT; CDR3aa: CASSLLGASTDTQYF
abundance: once; j_gene: TRBJ1-1; v_gene: TRBV9; d_gene: TRBD1; CDR3nt: TGTGCCAGCAGCGCGCCGAACAGGGGGAGGAACACTGAAGCTTTCTTT; CDR3aa: CASSAPNRGRNTEAFF
abundance: .; j_gene: TRBJ1-2; v_gene: TRBV15; d_gene: TRBD1; CDR3nt: TGTGCCACCAGCATCCCCCGGACAGGGGTCTATGGCTACACCTTC; CDR3aa: CATSIPRTGVYGYTF
abundance: .; j_gene: TRBJ2-3; v_gene: TRBV11-3; d_gene: .; CDR3nt: TGTGCCAGCAGCTTAGATTCGGATACGCAGTATTTT; CDR3aa: CASSLDSDTQYF
abundance: .; j_gene: TRBJ1-2; v_gene: TRBV12-5; d_gene: .; CDR3nt: TGTGCTAGTGGTTTGGTACTAGGGCAGAGGACTAACTATGGCTACACCTTC; CDR3aa: CASGLVLGQRTNYGYTF
abundance: .; j_gene: TRBJ1-2; v_gene: TRBV7-3; d_gene: .; CDR3nt: TGTGCCAGCAGCTCCCTGAACCGGGGTTCGTCTTATGGCTACACCTTC; CDR3aa: CASSSLNRGSSYGYTF
abundance: many; j_gene: TRBJ2-4; v_gene: TRBV2; d_gene: .; CDR3nt: TGTGCCAGCAACAGCAGGGTCCCCAAAAACATTCAGTACTTC; CDR3aa: CASNSRVPKNIQYF
abundance: .; j_gene: TRBJ1-6; v_gene: TRBV6-5; d_gene: .; CDR3nt: TGTGCCAGCAGACTTGACAGACAGATCTCACCCCTCCACTTT; CDR3aa: CASRLDRQISPLHF
abundance: .; j_gene: TRBJ2-4; v_gene: TRBV15; d_gene: .; CDR3nt: TGTGCCACCAGCAGAGGAGACAGACAAGCCAAAAACATTCAGTACTTC; CDR3aa: CATSRGDRQAKNIQYF
abundance: once; j_gene: TRBJ1-5; v_gene: TRBV12-3/TRBV12-4; d_gene: .; CDR3nt: TGTGCCAGCAGTCCGGACAGCCATCAGCCCCAGCATTTT; CDR3aa: CASSPDSHQPQHF
abundance: .; j_gene: TRBJ2-1; v_gene: TRBV12-3/TRBV12-4; d_gene: .; CDR3nt: TGTGCCAGCAGTATACTGGACAATGAGCAGTTCTTC; CDR3aa: CASSILDNEQFF
abundance: once; j_gene: TRBJ1-2; v_gene: TRBV5-1; d_gene: .; CDR3nt: TGCGCCAGCAGCTTGGAGATAGCGACGTCTAACTATGGCTACACCTTC; CDR3aa: CASSLEIATSNYGYTF
abundance: .; j_gene: TRBJ2-2; v_gene: TRBV11-2; d_gene: .; CDR3nt: TGTGCCAGCAGCTCCGTTTCGTCAGGTCCCGGGGAGCTGTTTTTT; CDR3aa: CASSSVSSGPGELFF
abundance: .; j_gene: TRBJ2-6; v_gene: TRBV12-1; d_gene: .; CDR3nt: TGTGCCAGCAGCGCCCTTTGGGAGAGGGGGCCCTCTGGGGCCAACGTCCTGACTTTC; CDR3aa: CASSALWERGPSGANVLTF
abundance: many; j_gene: TRBJ1-2; v_gene: TRBV7-9; d_gene: TRBD1; CDR3nt: TGTGCCAGCAGCCCCATTAAAGGACAGGGGGACCAAGGCTACACCTTC; CDR3aa: CASSPIKGQGDQGYTF
abundance: .; j_gene: TRBJ1-2; v_gene: TRBV9; d_gene: .; CDR3nt: TGTGCCAGCAGCGTAGACGGGGAACCTTATGGCTACACCTTC; CDR3aa: CASSVDGEPYGYTF
abundance: .; j_gene: TRBJ1-1; v_gene: TRBV9; d_gene: .; CDR3nt: TGTGCCAGCAGCGTAGACAGGGAAGTGGGCGATAAAGCTTTCTTT; CDR3aa: CASSVDREVGDKAFF
abundance: .; j_gene: TRBJ2-1; v_gene: TRBV7-2; d_gene: TRBD1; CDR3nt: TGTGCCAGCAGCGCCTGGACAGGGACGTTCAATGAGCAGTTCTTC; CDR3aa: CASSAWTGTFNEQFF
abundance: few; j_gene: TRBJ1-1; v_gene: TRBV9; d_gene: TRBD1; CDR3nt: TGTGCCAGCAGCTCGGGACAGGAAGCTTTCTTT; CDR3aa: CASSSGQEAFF
abundance: medium-sized; j_gene: TRBJ1-6; v_gene: TRBV14; d_gene: .; CDR3nt: TGTGCCAGCAGCCAAGAAGTCCGCCGGTCACCCCTCCACTTT; CDR3aa: CASSQEVRRSPLHF
abundance: .; j_gene: TRBJ2-1; v_gene: TRBV28; d_gene: .; CDR3nt: TGTGCCAGCAGTCCAGGGGAAGCTAAACAGTTCTTC; CDR3aa: CASSPGEAKQFF
abundance: .; j_gene: TRBJ1-2; v_gene: TRBV28; d_gene: TRBD1; CDR3nt: TGTGCCAGCAGTACCCGCACACAGGGGGCCAACTATGGCTACACCTTC; CDR3aa: CASSTRTQGANYGYTF
abundance: .; j_gene: TRBJ1-4; v_gene: TRBV28; d_gene: .; CDR3nt: TGTGCCAGCACTTCAGGCCAGGGTTTCGAAAAACTGTTTTTT; CDR3aa: CASTSGQGFEKLFF
abundance: .; j_gene: TRBJ1-2; v_gene: TRBV29-1; d_gene: .; CDR3nt: TGCAGCGTTGACGGGAGATATGGCTACACCTTC; CDR3aa: CSVDGRYGYTF
abundance: .; j_gene: TRBJ1-1; v_gene: TRBV19; d_gene: .; CDR3nt: TGTGCCAGTAGTGTCCGCGGGAACACTGAAGCTTTCTTT; CDR3aa: CASSVRGNTEAFF
abundance: .; j_gene: TRBJ2-3; v_gene: TRBV2; d_gene: TRBD2; CDR3nt: TGTGCCAGCACCAAAAGGGGGACTAGCGGGGGAAGAGATACGCAGTATTTT; CDR3aa: CASTKRGTSGGRDTQYF
abundance: .; j_gene: TRBJ2-2; v_gene: TRBV11-2; d_gene: TRBD1; CDR3nt: TGTGCCAGCAGGCGGACAGGGGGCGACACCGGGGAGCTGTTTTTT; CDR3aa: CASRRTGGDTGELFF
abundance: .; j_gene: TRBJ2-7; v_gene: TRBV7-2; d_gene: TRBD2; CDR3nt: TGTGCCAGCAGCGTCGGGGGGGCCCGCCACGAGCAGTACTTC; CDR3aa: CASSVGGARHEQYF
abundance: .; j_gene: TRBJ2-7; v_gene: TRBV6-5; d_gene: TRBD1; CDR3nt: TGTGCCAGCCGAACGGGACAGTCCGACGAGCAGTACTTC; CDR3aa: CASRTGQSDEQYF